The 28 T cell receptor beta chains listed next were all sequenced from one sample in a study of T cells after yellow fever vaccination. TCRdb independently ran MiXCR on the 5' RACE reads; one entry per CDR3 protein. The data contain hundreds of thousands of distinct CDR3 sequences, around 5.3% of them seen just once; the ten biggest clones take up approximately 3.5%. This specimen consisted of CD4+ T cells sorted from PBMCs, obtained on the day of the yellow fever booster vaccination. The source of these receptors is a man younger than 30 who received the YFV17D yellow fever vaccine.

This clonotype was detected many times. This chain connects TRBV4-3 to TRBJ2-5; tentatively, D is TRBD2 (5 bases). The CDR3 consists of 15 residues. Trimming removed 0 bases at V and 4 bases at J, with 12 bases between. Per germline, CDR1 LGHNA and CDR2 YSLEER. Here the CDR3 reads CASSQEVRGGETQYF. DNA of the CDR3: TGCGCCAGCAGCCAAGAAGTACGGGGTGGAGAGACCCAGTACTTC.

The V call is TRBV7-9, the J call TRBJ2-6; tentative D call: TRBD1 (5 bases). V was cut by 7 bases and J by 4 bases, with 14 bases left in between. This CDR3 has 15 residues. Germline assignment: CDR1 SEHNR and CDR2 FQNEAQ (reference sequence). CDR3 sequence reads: CASIKGSSGANVLTF. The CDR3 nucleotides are TGTGCCAGCATCAAGGGGTCCTCCGGGGCCAACGTCCTGACTTTC.

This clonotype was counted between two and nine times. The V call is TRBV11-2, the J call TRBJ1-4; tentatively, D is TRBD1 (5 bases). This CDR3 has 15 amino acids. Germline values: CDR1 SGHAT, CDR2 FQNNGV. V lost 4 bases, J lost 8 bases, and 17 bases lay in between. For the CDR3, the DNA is TGTGCCAGCAGCTCTATCCTCCGTAGGGGCGAAAAACTGTTTTTT. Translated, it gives CASSSILRRGEKLFF.

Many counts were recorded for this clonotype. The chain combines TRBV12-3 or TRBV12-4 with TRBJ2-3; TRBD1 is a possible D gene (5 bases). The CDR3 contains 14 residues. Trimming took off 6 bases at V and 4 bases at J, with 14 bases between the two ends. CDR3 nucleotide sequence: TGTGCCAGCAGCACCGCCCAGGGCTCAGATACGCAGTATTTT. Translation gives CASSTAQGSDTQYF.

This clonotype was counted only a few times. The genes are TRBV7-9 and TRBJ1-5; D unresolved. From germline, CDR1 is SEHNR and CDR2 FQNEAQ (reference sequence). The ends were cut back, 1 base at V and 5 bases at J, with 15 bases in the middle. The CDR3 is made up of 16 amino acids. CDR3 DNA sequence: TGTGCCAGCAGCTTAGACGGAACCAAGGTGGATCAGCCCCAGCATTTT. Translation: CASSLDGTKVDQPQHF.

CDR3 nucleotide sequence: TGTGCCAGCAGCCCCAATAGCGGGGGGGCCGGTACGCAGTATTTT. Its protein product is CASSPNSGGAGTQYF. This chain uses TRBV2 with TRBJ2-3, with 11 bases aligning to TRBD2. CDR3 length equals 15 residues. V dropped 6 bases and J dropped 8; count of bases not matched to a gene: 10. The germline CDR1 and CDR2 sequences are SNHLY and FYNNEI.

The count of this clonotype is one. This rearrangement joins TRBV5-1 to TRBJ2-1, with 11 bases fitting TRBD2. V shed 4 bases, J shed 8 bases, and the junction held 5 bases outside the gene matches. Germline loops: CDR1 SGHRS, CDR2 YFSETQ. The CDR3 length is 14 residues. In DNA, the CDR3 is TGCGCCAGCAGCCGACTAGCGGGGCGGGATGAGCAGTTCTTC. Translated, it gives CASSRLAGRDEQFF. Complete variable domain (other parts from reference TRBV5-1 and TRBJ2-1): KAGVTQTPRYLIKTRGQQVTLSCSPISGHRSVSWYQQTPGQGLQFLFEYFSETQRNKGNFPGRFSGRQFSNSRSEMNVSTLELGDSALYLCASSRLAGRDEQFFGPGTRLTVL.

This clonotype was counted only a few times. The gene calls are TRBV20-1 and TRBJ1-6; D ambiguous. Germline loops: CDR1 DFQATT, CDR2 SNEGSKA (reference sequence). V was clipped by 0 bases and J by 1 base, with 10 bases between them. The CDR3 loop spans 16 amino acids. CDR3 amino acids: CSARDPSGSYNSPLHF. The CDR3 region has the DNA TGCAGTGCTAGAGATCCCTCGGGTTCCTATAATTCACCCCTCCACTTT.

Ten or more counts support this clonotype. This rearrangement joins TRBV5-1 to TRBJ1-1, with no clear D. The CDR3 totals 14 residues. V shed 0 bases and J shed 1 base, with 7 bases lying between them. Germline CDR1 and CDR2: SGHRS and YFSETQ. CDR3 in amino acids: CASSLARQNTEAFF. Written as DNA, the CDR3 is TGCGCCAGCAGCTTGGCCAGGCAGAACACTGAAGCTTTCTTT.

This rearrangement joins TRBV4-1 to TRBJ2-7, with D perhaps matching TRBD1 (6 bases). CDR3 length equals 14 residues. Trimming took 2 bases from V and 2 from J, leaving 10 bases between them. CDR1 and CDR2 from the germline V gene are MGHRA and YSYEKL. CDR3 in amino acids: CASSQIRQAYEQYF. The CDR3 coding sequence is TGCGCCAGCAGCCAAATCCGACAGGCCTACGAGCAGTACTTC.

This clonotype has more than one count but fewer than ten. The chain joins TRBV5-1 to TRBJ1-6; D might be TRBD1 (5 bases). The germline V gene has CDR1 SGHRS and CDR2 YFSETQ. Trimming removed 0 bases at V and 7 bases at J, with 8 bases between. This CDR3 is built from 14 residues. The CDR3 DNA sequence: TGCGCCAGCAGCTTGGGACAGAACAATTCACCCCTCCACTTT. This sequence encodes CASSLGQNNSPLHF.

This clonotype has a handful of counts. CDR3 sequence reads: CASSRQGRRATAKNIQYF. The CDR3 DNA reads TGTGCCAGCAGCCGACAGGGGAGGAGAGCGACGGCCAAAAACATTCAGTACTTC. The rearrangement links TRBV5-4 to TRBJ2-4; 8 bases are shared with TRBD1. The CDR3 has 18 amino acids. V shed 4 bases and J 1 base; nucleotides not matched to a gene: 13. Germline V gene data show CDR1 as SGHNT and CDR2 as YYREEE (reference sequence).

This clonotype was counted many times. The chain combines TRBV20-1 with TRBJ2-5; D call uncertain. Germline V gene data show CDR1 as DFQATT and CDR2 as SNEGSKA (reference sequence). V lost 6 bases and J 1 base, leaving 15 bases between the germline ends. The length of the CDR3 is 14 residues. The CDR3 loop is CSAQTTLLQETQYF. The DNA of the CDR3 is TGCAGTGCCCAAACCACCCTGCTCCAAGAGACCCAGTACTTC.

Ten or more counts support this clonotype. The DNA of the CDR3 is TGCGCCAGCAGCTTGGTGCAGAGCTACAATGAGCAGTTCTTC. Amino acid sequence: CASSLVQSYNEQFF. This rearrangement joins TRBV5-1 to TRBJ2-1; D is unclear. Germline CDR1 is SGHRS and CDR2 is YFSETQ. The CDR3 extends over 14 amino acids. V lost 0 bases and J 3 bases, leaving 7 bases between the germline ends.

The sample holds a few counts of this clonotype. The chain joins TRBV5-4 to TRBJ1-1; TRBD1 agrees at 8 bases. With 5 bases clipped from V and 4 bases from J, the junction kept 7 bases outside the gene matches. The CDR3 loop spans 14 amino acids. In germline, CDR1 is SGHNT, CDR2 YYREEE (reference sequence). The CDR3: CASSPTGASTEAFF. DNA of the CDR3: TGTGCCAGCAGTCCGACAGGGGCCAGCACTGAAGCTTTCTTT.

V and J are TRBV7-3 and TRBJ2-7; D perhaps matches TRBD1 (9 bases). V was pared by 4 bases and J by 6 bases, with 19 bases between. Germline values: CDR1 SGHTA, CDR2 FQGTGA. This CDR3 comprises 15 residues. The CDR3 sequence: CASSSGGDRACEQYF. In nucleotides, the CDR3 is TGTGCCAGCAGCTCGGGGGGGGACAGGGCCTGCGAGCAGTACTTC.

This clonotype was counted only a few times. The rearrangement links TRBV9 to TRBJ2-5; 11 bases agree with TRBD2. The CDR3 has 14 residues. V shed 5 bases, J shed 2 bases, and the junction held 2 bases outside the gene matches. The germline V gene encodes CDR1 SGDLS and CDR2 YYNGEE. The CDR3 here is CASSGTSGQETQYF. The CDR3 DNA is TGTGCCAGCAGTGGGACTAGCGGACAAGAGACCCAGTACTTC.

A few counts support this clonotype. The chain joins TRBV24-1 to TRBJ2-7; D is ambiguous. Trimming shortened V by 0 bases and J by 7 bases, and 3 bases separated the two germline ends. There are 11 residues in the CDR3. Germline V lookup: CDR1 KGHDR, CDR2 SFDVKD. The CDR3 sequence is CATSDLREQYV. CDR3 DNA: TGTGCCACCAGTGATTTGAGGGAGCAGTACGTC.

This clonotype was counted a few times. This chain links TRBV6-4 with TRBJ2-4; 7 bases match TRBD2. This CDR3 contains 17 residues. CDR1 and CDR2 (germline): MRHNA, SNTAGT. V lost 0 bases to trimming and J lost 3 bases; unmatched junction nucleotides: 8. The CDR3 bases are TGTGCCAGCAGTGACTCCCGGGGAGGGCGAATCAAAAACATTCAGTACTTC. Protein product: CASSDSRGGRIKNIQYF.

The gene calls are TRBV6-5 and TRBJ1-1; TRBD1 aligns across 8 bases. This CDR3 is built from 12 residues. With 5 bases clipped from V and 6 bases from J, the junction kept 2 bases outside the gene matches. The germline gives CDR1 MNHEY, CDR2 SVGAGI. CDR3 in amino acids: CASSHRGAEAFF. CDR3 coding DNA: TGTGCCAGCAGTCACAGGGGGGCTGAAGCTTTCTTT.

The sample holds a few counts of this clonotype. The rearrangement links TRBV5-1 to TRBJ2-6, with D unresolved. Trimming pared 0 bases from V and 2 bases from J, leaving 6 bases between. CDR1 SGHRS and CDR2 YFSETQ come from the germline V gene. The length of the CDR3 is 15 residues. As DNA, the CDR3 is TGCGCCAGCAGCTTGGACTATCCTGGGGCCAACGTCCTGACTTTC. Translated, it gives CASSLDYPGANVLTF.

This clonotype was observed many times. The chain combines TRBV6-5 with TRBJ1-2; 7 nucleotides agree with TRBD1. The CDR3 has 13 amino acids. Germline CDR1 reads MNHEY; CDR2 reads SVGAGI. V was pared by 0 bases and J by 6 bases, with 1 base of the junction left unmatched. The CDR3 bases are TGTGCCAGCAGTTACTCGACAGGGAATGGCTACACCTTC. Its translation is CASSYSTGNGYTF.

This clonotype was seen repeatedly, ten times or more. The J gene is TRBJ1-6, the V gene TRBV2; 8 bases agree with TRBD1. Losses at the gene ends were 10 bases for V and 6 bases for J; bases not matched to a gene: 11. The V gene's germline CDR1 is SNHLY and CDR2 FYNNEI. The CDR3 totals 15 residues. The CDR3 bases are TGTGCCACCACTGAGCCGGACAGGGTTAATTCACCCCTCCACTTT. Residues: CATTEPDRVNSPLHF.

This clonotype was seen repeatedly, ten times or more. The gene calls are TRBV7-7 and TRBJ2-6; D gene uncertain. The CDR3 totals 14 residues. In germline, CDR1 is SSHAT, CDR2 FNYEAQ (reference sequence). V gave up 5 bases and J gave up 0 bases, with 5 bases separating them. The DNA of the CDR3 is TGTGCCAGCAGCCCGAGCTCTGGGGCCAACGTCCTGACTTTC. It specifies CASSPSSGANVLTF.

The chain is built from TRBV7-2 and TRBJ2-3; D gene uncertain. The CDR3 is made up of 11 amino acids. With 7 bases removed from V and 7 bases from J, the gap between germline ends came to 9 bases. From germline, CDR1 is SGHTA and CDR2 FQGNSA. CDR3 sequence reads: CASTKGHTQYF. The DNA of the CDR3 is TGTGCCAGCACCAAGGGTCATACGCAGTATTTT. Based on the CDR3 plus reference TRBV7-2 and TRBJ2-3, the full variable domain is GAGVSQSPSNKVTEKGKDVELRCDPISGHTALYWYRQSLGQGLEFLIYFQGNSAPDKSGLPSDRFSAERTGGSVSTLTIQRTQQEDSAVYLCASTKGHTQYFGPGTRLTVL.

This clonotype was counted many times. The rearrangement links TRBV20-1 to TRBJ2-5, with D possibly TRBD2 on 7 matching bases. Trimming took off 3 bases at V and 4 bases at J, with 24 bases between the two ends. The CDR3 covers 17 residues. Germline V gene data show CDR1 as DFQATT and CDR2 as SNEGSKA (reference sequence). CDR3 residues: CSASPPLGGPVGETQYF. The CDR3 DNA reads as TGCAGTGCTAGTCCCCCCCTCGGGGGGCCAGTAGGAGAGACCCAGTACTTC.

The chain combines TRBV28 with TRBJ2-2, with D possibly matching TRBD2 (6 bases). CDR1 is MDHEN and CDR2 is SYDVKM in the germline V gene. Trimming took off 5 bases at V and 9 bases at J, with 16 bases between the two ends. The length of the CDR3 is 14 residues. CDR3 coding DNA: TGTGCCAGCAGTACGGGACTCCCGAGCAGGGAGCTGTTTTTT. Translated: CASSTGLPSRELFF. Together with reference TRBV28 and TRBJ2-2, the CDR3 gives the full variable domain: DVKVTQSSRYLVKRTGEKVFLECVQDMDHENMFWYRQDPGLGLRLIYFSYDVKMKEKGDIPEGYSVSREKKERFSLILESASTNQTSMYLCASSTGLPSRELFFGEGSRLTVL.

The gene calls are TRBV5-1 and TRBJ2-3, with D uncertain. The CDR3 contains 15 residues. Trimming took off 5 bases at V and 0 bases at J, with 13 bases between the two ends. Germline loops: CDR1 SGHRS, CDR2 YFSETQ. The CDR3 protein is CASRRNLVSTDTQYF. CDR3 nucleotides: TGCGCCAGCAGACGGAATCTGGTTAGCACAGATACGCAGTATTTT.